This paragraph reports one T cell receptor (beta chain). The data were taken from a study of regulatory T cells in long-lasting Graves disease. Time point in this sample: persistent/refractory GD, antithyroid drugs over 5 years with positive TRAb. Extracted PBMC RNA gave rise to the TCR library. Construction of TCR beta libraries relied on iRepertoire HTBI primers and on Arm-PCR targeting CDR3 regions. TCRdb independently ran MiXCR on the multiplex PCR reads; one entry per CDR3 protein. The sample shows around 400,000 distinct CDR3 sequences, roughly 23% of them seen only once. Germline V gives CDR1 KGHDR, CDR2 SFDVKD. CDR3 length: 13 residues. Deletions cut 1 base from V and 3 bases from J, with 6 bases between.

V usage is TRBV24-1 and J usage is TRBJ2-7, with D tentatively TRBD1 or TRBD2 (5 bases each). The sequencing here drew on peripheral blood mononuclear cells (PBMCs), taken when the disease was refractory, from a patient treated with antithyroid drugs. The source is a female donor with Graves disease. The CDR3 bases are TGTGCCACCAGTGATTTTGGGGGCTACGAGCAGTACTTC. Its translation: CATSDFGGYEQYF.